This entry concerns a single TCR delta chain. The protein TCRdb lists belongs to a much larger clone and differs from this DNA's translation at residue 12, which points to a read error; the protein shown is made from the DNA. The sample is drawn from a study of γδ T cells in repeated Plasmodium falciparum infection. Study information: Donors were malaria-exposed Malian children or age- and gender-matched Australian children. Malaria-naive adults were infected with P. falciparum NF54 four times over roughly 600 days.

TCRdb re-called the multiplex PCR reads through CATT. This sample yields 55,000 to 70,000 delta-chain clones, of which around 1.7% are seen a single time; over 12% belongs to the top ten. This TCR derives from a pool of human donors (malaria-infected and uninfected, not separated). The sequenced sample was gamma-delta T cells from blood.

CDR3 nucleotide sequence: TGTGCTCTTGGGGAAGGACTGCATCGGGCGAAGGCTGGGGGATCGTTTCCCCCGTACACCGATAAACTCATCTTT. Amino acids: CALGEGLHRAKAGGSFPPYTDKLIF. This rearrangement joins TRDV1 to TRDJ1; 9 bases are shared with TRDD3. TCRdb does not report a J gene; here it was assigned by matching the DNA to germline references. V dropped 2 bases and J dropped 0; count of bases not matched to a gene: 31. The CDR3 runs to 25 residues. The V gene's germline CDR1 is TSWWSYY and CDR2 QGS.